This T cell receptor (beta chain) was captured in a study of CD8+ T cells in alopecia areata. Study summary: Each of the treated patients was given oral tofacitinib, 5 to 10 mg twice daily, for moderate-to-severe alopecia areata.

TCR sequencing used cDNA made by reverse transcription of extracted RNA. TCRdb's copy holds only in-frame clones and misses some; the assay was immunoSEQ multiplex PCR. The data hold more than 150,000 clones, with roughly three fifths observed a single time. The CDR3 totals 15 residues. Trimming removed 8 bases from V and 3 bases from J, with 14 bases in between. The V gene's germline CDR1 is MDHEN and CDR2 SYDVKM. Regarding treatment: oral pan-JAK inhibitor, 5-10 mg twice daily. The chain links TRBV28 to TRBJ1-6; D is perhaps TRBD1 (6 bases). Sequencing was performed on CD4+ T cells sorted from blood, taken at week 4, from a patient treated with tofacitinib. The TCR originated in a human donor with alopecia areata. The CDR3 DNA reads as TGTGCCAGCGGGGGGACAAGGTTCTATAATTCACCCCTCCACTTT. It translates to CASGGTRFYNSPLHF.